The source of this T cell receptor beta chain is a study of shared clonotypes between healthy human individuals. The overall study: Serving as donors were a couple of women and three men, whose ages spanned 18 to 49.

Only in-frame clones appear in the TCRdb table, and some are missing; sequencing was by immunoSEQ multiplex PCR. Here the sample spans some 2,000,000 clones, approximately 96% being singletons. Germline V lookup: CDR1 SGHTA, CDR2 FQGNSA. V lost 1 base, J lost 8 bases, and 11 bases lay in between. The CDR3 has 13 residues. The V and J genes are TRBV7-2 and TRBJ1-2; tentatively, D is TRBD1 (5 bases). The source of this sequence is a man younger than 35 in good health. The sequencing input was naive CD4+ T cells sorted from blood. Subset indicated: CD45RA+ positively selected. CDR3: CASSLGPGRGYTF. CDR3 bases: TGTGCCAGCAGCTTAGGTCCGGGGCGCGGCTACACCTTC.